A selection of T cell receptor beta chains follows, all from one sample in a study of control samples from healthy donors and cancer patients. Sequenced by immunoSEQ multiplex PCR; TCRdb stores in-frame clones only, minus some. This sample has 150,000 to 200,000 clones, with roughly 89% found just once. Sequenced: blood. Receptors originate from a woman in her 50s in good health. Each CDR3 is given with its conserved first and last residue.

J gene | V gene | CDR3 length | CDR3 protein
TRBJ1-1 | TRBV29-1 | 12 | CSVVDLNTEAFF
TRBJ2-7 | TRBV21-1 | 15 | CATTMRRDGYYEQYF
TRBJ2-7 | TRBV5-8 | 14 | CASRTSDNSYEQYF
TRBJ1-1 | TRBV18 | 15 | CASSRLGGQNTEAFF
TRBJ1-1 | TRBV28 | 12 | CASSPVKIEAFF
TRBJ2-6 | TRBV6-5 | 13 | CASRVPGANVLTF
TRBJ1-1 | TRBV11-2 | 11 | CASSFRYEAFF
TRBJ2-2 | TRBV10-3 | 13 | CAISLTSAGELFF
TRBJ1-1 | TRBV28 | 12 | CASGSGVIDAFF
TRBJ2-7 | TRBV6-2/TRBV6-3 | 19 | CASSSTRLAGAVGYYEQYF
TRBJ1-2 | TRBV24-1 | 13 | CATSDIRGWGYTF
TRBJ2-6 | TRBV5-1 | 15 | CASSLGHSGANVLTF
TRBJ2-7 | TRBV20-1 | 11 | CSASYSYEQYF
TRBJ1-1 | TRBV10-3 | 15 | CAISGQTGLNTEAFF
TRBJ1-6 | TRBV9 | 15 | CASSPGDSYNSPLHF
TRBJ1-3 | TRBV6-1 | 18 | CASSEFGGSVGSGNTIYF
TRBJ2-5 | TRBV7-2 | 15 | CASSFRPGASGTQYF
TRBJ2-7 | TRBV19 | 14 | CASSMGHTSYEQYF
TRBJ2-6 | TRBV6-2/TRBV6-3 | 15 | CASSYEGSGANVLTF
TRBJ1-3 | TRBV28 | 14 | CASSSPTTGNTIYF
TRBJ1-3 | TRBV19 | 15 | CASSIGGAGGNTIYF
TRBJ1-6 | TRBV5-5 | 14 | CASSKGTGNSPLHF
TRBJ2-7 | TRBV27 | 15 | CASSLSGGWTYEQYF
TRBJ1-2 | TRBV19 | 14 | CASSTGGGNYGYTF
TRBJ1-3 | TRBV28 | 14 | CASSQTDSGNTIYF
TRBJ2-3 | TRBV7-3 | 14 | CASSSRGHTDTQYF
TRBJ1-2 | TRBV7-3 | 16 | CASSVVPGQGSNGYTF
TRBJ2-2 | TRBV7-3 | 14 | CASSSQRDTGELFF